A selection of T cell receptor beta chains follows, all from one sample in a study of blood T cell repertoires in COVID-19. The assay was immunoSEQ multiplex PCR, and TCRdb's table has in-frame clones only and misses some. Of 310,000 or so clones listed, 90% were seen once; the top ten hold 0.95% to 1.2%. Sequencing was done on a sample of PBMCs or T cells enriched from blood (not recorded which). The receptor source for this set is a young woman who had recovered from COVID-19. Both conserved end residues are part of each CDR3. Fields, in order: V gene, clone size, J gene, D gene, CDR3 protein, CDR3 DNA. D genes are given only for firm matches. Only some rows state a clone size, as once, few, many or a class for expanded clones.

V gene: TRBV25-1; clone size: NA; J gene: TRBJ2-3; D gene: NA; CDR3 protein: CASVPPGHQGTDTQYF; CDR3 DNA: TGTGCCAGCGTCCCCCCTGGACACCAGGGGACAGATACGCAGTATTTT
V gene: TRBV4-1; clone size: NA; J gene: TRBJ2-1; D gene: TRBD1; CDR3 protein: CASRPGQGASYNEQFF; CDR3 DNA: TGCGCCAGCAGGCCGGGACAGGGGGCGTCCTACAATGAGCAGTTCTTC
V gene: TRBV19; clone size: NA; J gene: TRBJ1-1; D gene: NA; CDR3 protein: CASSIDPVNTEAFF; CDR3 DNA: TGTGCCAGTAGTATAGATCCAGTGAACACTGAAGCTTTCTTT
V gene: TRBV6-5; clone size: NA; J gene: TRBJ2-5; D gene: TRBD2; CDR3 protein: CASRSGLAGSGTQYF; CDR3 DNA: TGTGCCAGCAGGTCTGGACTAGCGGGTTCGGGGACCCAGTACTTC
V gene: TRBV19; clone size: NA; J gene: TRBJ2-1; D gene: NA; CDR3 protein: CASRGEGRGNEQFF; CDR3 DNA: TGTGCCAGTAGAGGAGAGGGAAGGGGGAATGAGCAGTTCTTC
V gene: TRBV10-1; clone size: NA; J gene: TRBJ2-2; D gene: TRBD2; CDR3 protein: CASSSSGRRGGELFF; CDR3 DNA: TGCGCCAGCAGTTCTAGCGGGAGAAGAGGCGGGGAGCTGTTTTTT
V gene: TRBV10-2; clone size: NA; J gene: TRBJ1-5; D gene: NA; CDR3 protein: CARLQGFQPQHF; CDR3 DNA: TGCGCCAGACTACAGGGATTTCAGCCCCAGCATTTT
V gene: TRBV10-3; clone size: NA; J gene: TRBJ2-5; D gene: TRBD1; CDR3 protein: CAIGQGQETQYF; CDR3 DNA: TGTGCCATCGGACAGGGCCAAGAGACCCAGTACTTC
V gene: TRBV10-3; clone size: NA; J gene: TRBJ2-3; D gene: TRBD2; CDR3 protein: CAISERWTSEDTQYF; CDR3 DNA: TGTGCCATCAGTGAGAGGTGGACTAGCGAAGATACGCAGTATTTT
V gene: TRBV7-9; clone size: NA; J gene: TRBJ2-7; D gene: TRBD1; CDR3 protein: CASSLAARGEQYF; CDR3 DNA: TGTGCCAGCAGCTTAGCGGCCAGGGGGGAGCAGTACTTC
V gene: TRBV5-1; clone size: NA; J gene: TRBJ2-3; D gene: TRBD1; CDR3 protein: CASSAGTGFSDTQYF; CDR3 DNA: TGCGCCAGCAGCGCCGGGACAGGGTTTTCAGATACGCAGTATTTT
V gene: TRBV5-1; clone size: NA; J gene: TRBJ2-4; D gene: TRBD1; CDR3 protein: CASSLEGTGKGKNIQYF; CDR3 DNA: TGCGCCAGCAGCTTGGAGGGGACAGGGAAGGGCAAAAACATTCAGTACTTC
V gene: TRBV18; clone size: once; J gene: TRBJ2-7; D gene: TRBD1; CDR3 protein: CASSPGTGGHEQYF; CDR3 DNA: TGTGCCAGCTCACCTGGGACAGGGGGGCACGAGCAGTACTTC
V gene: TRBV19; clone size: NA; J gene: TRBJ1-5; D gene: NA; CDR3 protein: CASTWTEDSNQPQHF; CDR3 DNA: TGTGCCAGTACCTGGACAGAAGATAGCAATCAGCCCCAGCATTTT
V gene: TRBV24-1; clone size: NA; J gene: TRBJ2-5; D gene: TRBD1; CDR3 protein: CATSDPGQGAETQYF; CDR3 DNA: TGTGCCACCAGTGATCCCGGACAGGGGGCCGAGACCCAGTACTTC